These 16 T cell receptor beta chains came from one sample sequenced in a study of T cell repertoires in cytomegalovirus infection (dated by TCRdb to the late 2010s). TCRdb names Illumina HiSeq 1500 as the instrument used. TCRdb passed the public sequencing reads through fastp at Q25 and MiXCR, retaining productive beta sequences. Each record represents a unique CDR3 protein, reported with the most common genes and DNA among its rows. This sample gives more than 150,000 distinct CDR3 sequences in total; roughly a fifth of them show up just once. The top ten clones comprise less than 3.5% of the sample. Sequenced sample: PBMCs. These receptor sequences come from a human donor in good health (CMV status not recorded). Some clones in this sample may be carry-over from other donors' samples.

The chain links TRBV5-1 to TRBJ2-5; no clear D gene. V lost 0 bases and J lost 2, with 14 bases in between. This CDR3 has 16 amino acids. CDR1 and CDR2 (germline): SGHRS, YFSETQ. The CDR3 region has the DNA TGCGCCAGCAGCTTGGCGGTTGGCCACTTACAAGAGACCCAGTACTTC. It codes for CASSLAVGHLQETQYF.

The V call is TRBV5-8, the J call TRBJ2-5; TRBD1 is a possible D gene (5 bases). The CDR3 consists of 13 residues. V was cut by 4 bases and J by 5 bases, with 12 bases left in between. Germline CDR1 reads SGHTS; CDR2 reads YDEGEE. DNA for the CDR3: TGTGCCAGCAGCCCAGACAGTATTGAGACCCAGTACTTC. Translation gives CASSPDSIETQYF.

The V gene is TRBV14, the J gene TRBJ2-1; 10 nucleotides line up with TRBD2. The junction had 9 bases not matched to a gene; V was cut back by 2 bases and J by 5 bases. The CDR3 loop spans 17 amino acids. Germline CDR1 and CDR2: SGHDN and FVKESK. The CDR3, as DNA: TGTGCCAGCAGCCAACCGATAACTAGCGGGATCGACAATGAGCAGTTCTTC. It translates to CASSQPITSGIDNEQFF.

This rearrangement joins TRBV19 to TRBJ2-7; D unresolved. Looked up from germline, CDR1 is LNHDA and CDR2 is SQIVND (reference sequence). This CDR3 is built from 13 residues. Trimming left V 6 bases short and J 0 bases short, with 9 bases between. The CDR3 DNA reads TGTGCCAGTAGCCCGCCGAGCTCCTACGAGCAGTACTTC. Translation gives CASSPPSSYEQYF.

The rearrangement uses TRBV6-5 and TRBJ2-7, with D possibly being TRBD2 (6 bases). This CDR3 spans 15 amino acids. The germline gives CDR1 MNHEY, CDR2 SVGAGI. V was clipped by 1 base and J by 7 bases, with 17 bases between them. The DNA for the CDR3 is TGTGCCAGCAGTTACTATGGACGGCGCGGAGGGGAGCAGTACTTC. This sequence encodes CASSYYGRRGGEQYF.

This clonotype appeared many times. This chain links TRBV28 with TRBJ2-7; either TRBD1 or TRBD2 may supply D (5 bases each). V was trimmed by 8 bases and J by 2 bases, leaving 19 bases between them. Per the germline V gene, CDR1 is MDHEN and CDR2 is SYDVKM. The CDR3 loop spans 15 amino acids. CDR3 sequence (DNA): TGTGCCAGCCTATACCGGGACCCGGGGACCTACGAGCAGTACTTC. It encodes CASLYRDPGTYEQYF.

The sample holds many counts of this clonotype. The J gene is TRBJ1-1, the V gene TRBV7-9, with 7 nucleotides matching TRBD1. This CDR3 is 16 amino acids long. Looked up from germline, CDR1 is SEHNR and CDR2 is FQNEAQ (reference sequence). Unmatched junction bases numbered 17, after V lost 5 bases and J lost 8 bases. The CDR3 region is CASSPRPRGPDVEAFF. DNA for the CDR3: TGTGCCAGCAGCCCCCGACCAAGGGGGCCAGACGTGGAAGCTTTCTTT. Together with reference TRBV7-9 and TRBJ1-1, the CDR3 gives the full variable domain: DTGVSQNPRHKITKRGQNVTFRCDPISEHNRLYWYRQTLGQGPEFLTYFQNEAQLEKSRLLSDRFSAERPKGSFSTLEIQRTEQGDSAMYLCASSPRPRGPDVEAFFGQGTRLTVV.

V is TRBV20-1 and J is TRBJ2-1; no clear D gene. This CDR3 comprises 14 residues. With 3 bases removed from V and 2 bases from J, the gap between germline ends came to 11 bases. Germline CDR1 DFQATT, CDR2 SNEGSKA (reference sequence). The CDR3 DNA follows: TGCAGTGCTAGTAACCCAGAACCCTACAATGAGCAGTTCTTC. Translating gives CSASNPEPYNEQFF.

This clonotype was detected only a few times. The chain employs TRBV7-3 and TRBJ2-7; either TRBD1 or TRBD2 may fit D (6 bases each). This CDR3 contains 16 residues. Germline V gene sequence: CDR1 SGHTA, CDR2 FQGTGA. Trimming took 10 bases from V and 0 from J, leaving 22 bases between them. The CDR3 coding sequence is TGTGCCAAAAAAATCCGGGGGCCTTACCTCTCCTACGAGCAGTACTTC. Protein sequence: CAKKIRGPYLSYEQYF.

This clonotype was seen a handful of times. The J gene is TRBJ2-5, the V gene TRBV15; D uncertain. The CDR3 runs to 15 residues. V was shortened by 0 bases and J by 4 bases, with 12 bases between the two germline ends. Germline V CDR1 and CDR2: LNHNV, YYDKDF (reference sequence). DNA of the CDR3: TGTGCCACCAGCAGAGATCGTGCTACCGGAGAGACCCAGTACTTC. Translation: CATSRDRATGETQYF.

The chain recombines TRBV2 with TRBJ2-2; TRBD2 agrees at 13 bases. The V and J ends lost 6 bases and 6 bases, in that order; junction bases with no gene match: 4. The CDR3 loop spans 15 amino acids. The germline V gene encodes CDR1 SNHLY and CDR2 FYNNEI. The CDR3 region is CASRGTSGKPGELFF. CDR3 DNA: TGTGCCAGCAGGGGGACTAGCGGGAAACCCGGGGAGCTGTTTTTT.

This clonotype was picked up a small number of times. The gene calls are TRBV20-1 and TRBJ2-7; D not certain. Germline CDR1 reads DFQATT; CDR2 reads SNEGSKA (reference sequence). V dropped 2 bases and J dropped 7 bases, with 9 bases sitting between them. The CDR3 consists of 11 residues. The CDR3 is CSARSGVEQYF. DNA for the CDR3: TGCAGTGCTAGAAGTGGTGTTGAGCAGTACTTC.

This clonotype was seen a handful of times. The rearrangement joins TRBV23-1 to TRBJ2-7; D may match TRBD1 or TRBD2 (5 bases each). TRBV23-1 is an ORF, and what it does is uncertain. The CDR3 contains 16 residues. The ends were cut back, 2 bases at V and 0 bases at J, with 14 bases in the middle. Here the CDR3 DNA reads TGCGCCAGCAGTCAAGGTGGCCGGGACCTCTCCTACGAGCAGTACTTC. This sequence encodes CASSQGGRDLSYEQYF.

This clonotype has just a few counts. The CDR3 here is CSVIGREETQYF. In DNA, the CDR3 is TGCAGTGTAATCGGTAGGGAAGAGACCCAGTACTTC. V usage is TRBV20-1 and J usage is TRBJ2-5; unclear D gene. Germline lookup yields CDR1 DFQATT and CDR2 SNEGSKA (reference sequence). This CDR3 contains 12 residues. V was clipped by 7 bases and J by 3 bases, with 12 bases between them.

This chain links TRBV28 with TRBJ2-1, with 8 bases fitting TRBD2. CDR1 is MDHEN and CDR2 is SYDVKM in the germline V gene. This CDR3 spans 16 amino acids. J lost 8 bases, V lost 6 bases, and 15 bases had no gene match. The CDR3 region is CASRLRREALFDEQFF. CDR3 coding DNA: TGTGCCAGCAGGTTGAGGCGGGAGGCCCTCTTCGATGAGCAGTTCTTC.

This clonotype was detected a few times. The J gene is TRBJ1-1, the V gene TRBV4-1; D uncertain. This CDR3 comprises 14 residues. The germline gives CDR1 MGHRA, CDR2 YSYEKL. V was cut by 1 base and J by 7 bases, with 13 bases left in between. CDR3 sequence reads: CASSQARPGGEAFF. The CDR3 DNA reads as TGCGCCAGCAGCCAAGCGCGCCCCGGTGGTGAAGCTTTCTTT.